Reported below is one TCR beta chain. Its antigen is not known. These data originate in a study of T cell responses to AZD1222 COVID-19 vaccine. The study's findings and limits: Targeting of unmutated variant regions was reportedly seen in nearly half of spike-specific TCRs.

The protocol was immunoSEQ multiplex PCR, while the TCRdb copy is restricted to in-frame clones and leaves out a portion. Found here are around 130,000 clones, 80% to 95% of them singletons; the top ten hold approximately 3.4%. The ends lost 5 bases at V and 2 bases at J; junction bases unmatched: 4. Per the germline V gene, CDR1 is SGDLS and CDR2 is YYNGEE. CDR3 length: 14 residues. The clonotype comes from an adult in good health. The gene calls are TRBV9 and TRBJ2-3, with 8 bases identical to TRBD1. The sequenced sample was peripheral blood, obtained on day 0 of AZD1222 vaccination. CDR3 sequence: CASSGTGPTDTQYF. CDR3 coding DNA: TGTGCCAGCAGTGGGACAGGACCCACAGATACGCAGTATTTT.